A selection of T cell receptor beta chains follows, all from one sample in a study of blood T cell repertoires in COVID-19. Using immunoSEQ multiplex PCR, the repertoire was profiled, and TCRdb retains in-frame clones only, with some absent. The table records about 200,000 clones, approximately 78% of them present only once. The sequenced sample was peripheral blood. These receptors originate from a woman over 75 with acute or convalescent COVID-19. The CDR3 runs from the conserved cysteine through the conserved F or W. The D gene is left open where the match is weak. Size tells how often a clone was seen (once, few, many) or the class of an expanded clone, and some rows leave it out.

CDR3aa | CDR3nt | j_gene | v_gene | d_gene | abundance
CASSLYHKLTQPQHF | TGTGCCAGCAGCTTGTACCACAAATTAACCCAGCCCCAGCATTTT | TRBJ1-5 | TRBV5-5 | . | .
CASTQSLKVSYNEQFF | TGTGCCAGTACTCAATCACTAAAGGTCTCCTACAATGAGCAGTTCTTC | TRBJ2-1 | TRBV19 | . | once
CASSEARGGYEQFF | TGTGCCAGCAGTGAAGCAAGAGGTGGCTATGAGCAGTTCTTC | TRBJ2-1 | TRBV2 | . | .
CASSILAGVATGELFF | TGTGCCAGTAGTATACTAGCGGGAGTCGCTACCGGGGAGCTGTTTTTT | TRBJ2-2 | TRBV19 | TRBD2 | few
CASSPLGSGIPYEQYF | TGTGCCAGCTCACCACTGGGATCCGGGATCCCCTACGAGCAGTACTTC | TRBJ2-7 | TRBV18 | . | .
CAIKGDRQNYGYTF | TGTGCCATCAAGGGTGACAGGCAGAACTATGGCTACACCTTC | TRBJ1-2 | TRBV10-3 | . | .
CSATGYYGYTF | TGCAGTGCGACAGGGTACTATGGCTACACCTTC | TRBJ1-2 | TRBV20-1 | TRBD1 | .
CASSVAENTEAFF | TGTGCCAGCAGCGTAGCAGAGAACACTGAAGCTTTCTTT | TRBJ1-1 | TRBV9 | . | .
CASTGRGNQPQHF | TGTGCCAGCACGGGCAGGGGCAATCAGCCCCAGCATTTT | TRBJ1-5 | TRBV25-1 | . | .
CASSLLAGEGYEQYF | TGTGCCAGCAGCTTACTAGCGGGAGAAGGCTACGAGCAGTACTTC | TRBJ2-7 | TRBV2 | TRBD2 | .
CASSLSGLAGNKETQYF | TGCGCCAGCAGCTTGTCCGGACTAGCGGGAAACAAAGAGACCCAGTACTTC | TRBJ2-5 | TRBV5-1 | TRBD2 | .
CASSVAGTGASSNYGYTF | TGTGCCAGCAGTGTCGCCGGGACAGGCGCTTCTTCTAACTATGGCTACACCTTC | TRBJ1-2 | TRBV28 | TRBD1 | .
CSVEAQGSTDTQYF | TGCAGCGTTGAAGCGCAGGGTAGCACAGATACGCAGTATTTT | TRBJ2-3 | TRBV29-1 | . | .
CASSLVNRYEQYF | TGTGCCAGCAGTTTAGTAAACAGATACGAGCAGTACTTC | TRBJ2-7 | TRBV12-3/TRBV12-4 | . | .
CASSQMAQGQWTDTQYF | TGTGCCAGCAGCCAGATGGCACAGGGGCAATGGACAGATACGCAGTATTTT | TRBJ2-3 | TRBV3-1/TRBV3-2 | TRBD1 | once
CASSFGTGSAGELFF | TGTGCCAGCAGCTTCGGGACAGGGAGCGCCGGGGAGCTGTTTTTT | TRBJ2-2 | TRBV7-3 | TRBD1 | .
CASSLITRDRDEQYF | TGTGCCAGCAGTTTAATAACCCGTGACAGGGACGAGCAGTACTTC | TRBJ2-7 | TRBV28 | TRBD1 | .
CASSSPQGLNYGYTF | TGTGCCAGCAGCTCCCCCCAGGGGCTTAACTATGGCTACACCTTC | TRBJ1-2 | TRBV5-4 | . | .
CASSSLPSTDTQYF | TGTGCCAGTAGTAGCCTACCGAGCACAGATACGCAGTATTTT | TRBJ2-3 | TRBV19 | . | .
CASSRPTSGNTDTQYF | TGTGCCAGCAGCCGTCCGACTAGCGGGAATACAGATACGCAGTATTTT | TRBJ2-3 | TRBV5-5 | TRBD2 | .
CASSIAGGMGQPQHF | TGTGCCAGTAGTATAGCTGGAGGGATGGGTCAGCCCCAGCATTTT | TRBJ1-5 | TRBV19 | . | .
CASSSWTGGNEQFF | TGTGCCAGCAGCTCGTGGACAGGGGGTAATGAGCAGTTCTTC | TRBJ2-1 | TRBV7-3 | TRBD1 | once
CASSSRGGYTF | TGTGCCAGCAGTTCGCGGGGCGGCTACACCTTC | TRBJ1-2 | TRBV12-3/TRBV12-4 | . | .
CASKQGAYSPLHF | TGTGCCAGCAAACAGGGGGCGTATTCACCCCTCCACTTT | TRBJ1-6 | TRBV6-6 | TRBD1 | few
CASSQGGGANTGELFF | TGTGCCAGCAGCCAGGGAGGAGGTGCGAACACCGGGGAGCTGTTTTTT | TRBJ2-2 | TRBV3-1/TRBV3-2 | . | .
CASSQGDRRYEQYF | TGTGCCAGCAGCCAAGGGGACAGGCGGTACGAGCAGTACTTC | TRBJ2-7 | TRBV14 | TRBD1 | once
CASRAGTGNYNEQFF | TGTGCCAGCAGGGCCGGGACAGGGAACTACAATGAGCAGTTCTTC | TRBJ2-1 | TRBV7-8 | TRBD1 | .
CASSPADRGAFF | TGTGCCAGCAGCCCCGCGGACAGGGGAGCTTTCTTT | TRBJ1-1 | TRBV5-5 | TRBD1 | few
CASSLRTGGMNTEAFF | TGTGCCAGCAGCTTAAGGACAGGGGGCATGAACACTGAAGCTTTCTTT | TRBJ1-1 | TRBV7-3 | TRBD1 | .
CASSLATSGRSNEQFF | TGCGCCAGCAGCTTGGCGACTAGCGGGAGGAGCAATGAGCAGTTCTTC | TRBJ2-1 | TRBV5-1 | TRBD2 | .
CASNGGQGTEAFF | TGTGCCAGTAACGGGGGACAGGGCACTGAAGCTTTCTTT | TRBJ1-1 | TRBV19 | TRBD1 | .
CASSEDRASWGYTF | TGTGCCAGTAGCGAGGACAGGGCCTCGTGGGGCTACACCTTC | TRBJ1-2 | TRBV19 | TRBD1 | few
CASNGRQETQYF | TGTGCCAGTAATGGCAGACAAGAGACCCAGTACTTC | TRBJ2-5 | TRBV19 | . | .
CASKPSGLYEQYF | TGTGCCAGCAAGCCTAGCGGGTTGTACGAGCAGTACTTC | TRBJ2-7 | TRBV27 | TRBD2 | .
CASTLDRVNEKLFF | TGTGCCAGCACCCTCGACAGGGTGAATGAAAAACTGTTTTTT | TRBJ1-4 | TRBV28 | TRBD1 | .
CASSLTAGGGEKLFF | TGTGCCAGCAGCTTAACGGCAGGGGGTGGAGAAAAACTGTTTTTT | TRBJ1-4 | TRBV7-3 | TRBD1 | .
CASSLTRAGTSGGPGLETQYF | TGTGCCAGCAGCCTTACTAGGGCCGGGACTAGCGGGGGCCCGGGGTTAGAGACCCAGTACTTC | TRBJ2-5 | TRBV7-8 | TRBD2 | .
CASSEDIGPYGYTF | TGTGCCAGCAGTGAGGACATCGGGCCCTATGGCTACACCTTC | TRBJ1-2 | TRBV6-2/TRBV6-3 | . | .
CASSRSTDFYGYTF | TGTGCCAGCAGTCGCAGCACAGATTTCTATGGCTACACCTTC | TRBJ1-2 | TRBV27 | . | once
CASSLTGSNQPQHF | TGTGCCAGCAGCTTAACCGGTAGCAATCAGCCCCAGCATTTT | TRBJ1-5 | TRBV11-3 | . | .
CATRQGASEAFF | TGTGCCACCCGACAGGGGGCGAGTGAAGCTTTCTTT | TRBJ1-1 | TRBV3-1/TRBV3-2 | TRBD1 | .
CATSDAGFAGANVLTF | TGTGCCACCAGTGACGCAGGGTTCGCTGGGGCCAACGTCCTGACTTTC | TRBJ2-6 | TRBV24-1 | . | .
CASSIPGLGEKLFF | TGTGCCAGCAGTATACCGGGACTTGGGGAAAAACTGTTTTTT | TRBJ1-4 | TRBV28 | . | .
CASSQDRVGYTF | TGCGCCAGCAGCCAGGACAGGGTTGGCTACACCTTC | TRBJ1-2 | TRBV5-1 | TRBD1 | .
CASSIDQGRPEQYF | TGTGCCAGTAGTATAGATCAGGGCAGACCCGAGCAGTACTTC | TRBJ2-7 | TRBV19 | . | .
CAWRAVYEQYF | TGTGCCTGGAGGGCAGTCTACGAGCAGTACTTC | TRBJ2-7 | TRBV30 | . | .
CASSPTAGTTNEKLFF | TGTGCCAGCAGCCCCACCGCGGGGACAACTAATGAAAAACTGTTTTTT | TRBJ1-4 | TRBV11-2 | . | once
CASSRYAGGNTGELFF | TGTGCCAGTAGCCGTTACGCGGGAGGGAACACCGGGGAGCTGTTTTTT | TRBJ2-2 | TRBV19 | TRBD2 | .
CASSYQTGGLLNQPQHF | TGTGCCAGCAGTTACCAGACAGGGGGGCTCCTTAATCAGCCCCAGCATTTT | TRBJ1-5 | TRBV6-2/TRBV6-3 | TRBD1 | .
CASSPQGQKNTEAFF | TGTGCCAGCTCACCCCAGGGACAGAAGAACACTGAAGCTTTCTTT | TRBJ1-1 | TRBV18 | TRBD1 | once
CASSWTGASGNTIYF | TGTGCCAGCAGCTGGACTGGAGCGTCTGGAAACACCATATATTTT | TRBJ1-3 | TRBV11-3 | . | .
CASSERGGGNSPLHF | TGTGCCAGCAGCGAGCGGGGGGGCGGGAATTCACCCCTCCACTTT | TRBJ1-6 | TRBV9 | . | many
CASSRLPGQPTNEKLFF | TGTGCCAGCAGCCGACTTCCGGGACAACCAACTAATGAAAAACTGTTTTTT | TRBJ1-4 | TRBV7-9 | . | .
CASSRQGGSTGELFF | TGCGCCAGCAGCCGACAGGGGGGTAGTACCGGGGAGCTGTTTTTT | TRBJ2-2 | TRBV5-1 | TRBD1 | .
CASSLVASTDTQYF | TGTGCCAGCAGCTTAGTCGCGAGTACAGATACGCAGTATTTT | TRBJ2-3 | TRBV7-9 | . | .
CASRDRLYNEQFF | TGTGCCAGCCGGGACAGGCTCTACAATGAGCAGTTCTTC | TRBJ2-1 | TRBV12-3/TRBV12-4 | TRBD1 | .
CASSLGQGIQGYGYTF | TGTGCCAGCAGCTTAGGACAGGGCATCCAAGGCTATGGCTACACCTTC | TRBJ1-2 | TRBV7-2 | TRBD1 | .